Given below is one TCR beta chain in context. By how much of the sample it makes up, this clone is medium-sized (0.01 to 0.1%). Which antigen it targets is not known. It has no much larger one-base neighbor in the sample; base qualities were not kept. This sample is part of a study of sequential checkpoint blockade in melanoma (dated by TCRdb to the late 2010s). Background on the whole study: Using 1:1 randomization, the trial assigned patients either to first-line nivolumab followed by ipilimumab (arm A) or to ipilimumab followed by nivolumab (arm B). Maintenance nivolumab came after both trial sequences. TCRbeta immunosequencing was performed on DNA from around 96 pretreatment melanoma tumor samples. Matched tumor biopsies were taken from 20 to 25 patients before treatment and at week 13, after single-agent nivolumab (arm A) or ipilimumab (arm B). In about 75% of the matched pre- and post-treatment tumor biopsy pairs, both biopsies came from the same lesion.

Relative to germline, V is 4 bases shorter and J is 4 bases shorter, with 8 bases between their ends. From the germline V gene, CDR1 is MNHGY and CDR2 is SAAAGT. The CDR3 numbers 12 residues from cysteine through phenylalanine. Of the read, only the CDR3 DNA is kept; its 36 bases are in frame from base 1. What the work shows at the level of the full study, not this receptor alone: Small sample sizes and reduced statistical power limited the within-arm analyses of tumor T-cell fraction. Patients whose tumor T-cell fraction and clonality increased by week 13 were about 30 times more likely to achieve clinical benefit. Among patients in the nivolumab-first arm (arm A), tumor TIL clonality before treatment was associated with response (P = .04). Tumor T-cell fraction and clonality were correlated with PD-L1 staining and CD8+ T-cell counts, but not with mutational load. The response-prediction model combining TCR metrics and mutation burden needs validation in larger, independent patient cohorts.

The meaning of the sample's treatment or condition label: randomized to nivolumab then ipilimumab (arm A) or the reverse (arm B). None of the patients in the trial had previously been given DNA-damaging chemotherapy. The samples were obtained from melanoma patients enrolled in CheckMate 064, an open-label, randomized phase II trial testing sequential checkpoint blockade. Genomic DNA from formalin-fixed paraffin-embedded (FFPE) tissue samples was used for tumor TCR sequencing. The immunoSEQ Assay was used to immunosequence TCRbeta CDR3 regions from genomic DNA. Prior to high-throughput sequencing, genomic DNA was amplified by bias-controlled multiplex PCR. The authors' analysis ran thus. To quantify the absolute abundance of each unique TCRbeta CDR3 region, the sequences were collapsed and filtered. Clonality, defined as 1 minus Pielou's evenness, was calculated using only productive rearrangements. Tumor T-cell fraction was calculated by normalizing TCRbeta template counts to usable DNA, which was estimated from several housekeeping genes. A previously published method was used to identify clones whose frequencies were significantly greater in on-treatment samples than in baseline samples. TCRdb holds this immuneACCESS table with in-frame rearrangements only. Some clones are missing; in checked studies, unresolved V genes explain under half, and the rest has no known cause. V and J calls and clone size are copied from that table; D and trimming were computed from the DNA. The sample includes more than 3,000 clones, with roughly a quarter observed a single time. The ten top clones hold roughly a tenth of the sample.

The TCR was taken from a human donor with melanoma. The sample in question was tumor tissue (inferred from file names), obtained from a patient given nivolumab and ipilimumab in sequence. This sequence uses TRBV6-8 and TRBJ2-7, with an unclear D gene assignment. The CDR3 region: CASSSMKYEQYF. The DNA is as follows: TGTGCCAGCAGTTCGATGAAGTACGAGCAGTACTTC.